This T cell receptor (beta chain) derives from a study of OX40 agonist ivuxolimab in advanced cancers. Study-wide background: Among those enrolled, mean age was 60 years (range about 23 to 79) and approximately 83% were male. Three dose-escalation patients had partial responses: one with hepatocellular carcinoma and two with cutaneous melanoma.

Germline CDR1 is SGHTA and CDR2 is FQGNSA. Trimming took 4 bases from V and 7 from J; bases not matched to a gene: 1. The CDR3 sequence is 14 residues long. Sequencing used immunoSEQ multiplex PCR; TCRdb keeps in-frame clones, though not all of them. The sample lists 55,000 to 65,000 clones, nearly 85% seen once, with about 1.9% in the top ten. This material consisted of CD4+ or CD8+ T cells sorted from blood, taken in a trial of the OX40 agonist ivuxolimab. This TCR was recovered from an adult with an advanced solid tumor such as melanoma, head and neck, liver or kidney cancer. V and J are TRBV7-2 and TRBJ1-6; 10 bases line up with TRBD1. The CDR3: CASSSDRGNSPLHF. As DNA, the CDR3 is TGTGCCAGCAGCTCGGACAGGGGGAATTCACCCCTCCACTTT.